This T cell receptor (beta chain) emerged from a study of blood T cell repertoires in COVID-19. The wider study: Both acute and convalescent COVID-19 samples were obtained from the United States, Italy and Spain.

Generated by immunoSEQ multiplex PCR, the TCRdb table keeps only in-frame clones and is missing some. There are a few hundred thousand clones in the sample; roughly 90% occur only once, and under 20% lies in the top ten. This study enrolled people aged roughly 18 to 89 from 20 to 25 US geographic areas. Participant-given clinical history determined each cohort assignment. Recovered status applied to Cohort 3 donors who had two consecutive negative PCRs. It also applied to those with clearance or with symptom resolution. The sample taken for sequencing was PBMCs or T cells enriched from blood (not recorded which). The TCR comes from a woman in her thirties who had recovered from COVID-19.

For the CDR3, the DNA is TGTGCCAGCAACTACAGGGTTGGTGAAAAACTGTTTTTT. It yields the protein CASNYRVGEKLFF. The rearrangement uses TRBV2 and TRBJ1-4; the D gene is possibly TRBD1 (6 bases). Germline V gene data show CDR1 as SNHLY and CDR2 as FYNNEI. CDR3 size: 13 residues. Deletions cut 7 bases from V and 7 bases from J, with 13 bases between.